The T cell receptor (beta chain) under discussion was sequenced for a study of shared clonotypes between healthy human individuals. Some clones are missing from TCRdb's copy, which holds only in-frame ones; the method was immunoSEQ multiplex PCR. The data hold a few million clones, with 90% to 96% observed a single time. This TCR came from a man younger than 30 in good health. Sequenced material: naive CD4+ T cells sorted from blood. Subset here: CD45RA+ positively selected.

The CDR3 nucleotides are TGTGCCAGCAGCCGACAGGGGGGTCCTCAAGAGACCCAGTACTTC. This gives the protein CASSRQGGPQETQYF. The chain employs TRBV2 and TRBJ2-5; 9 positions agree with TRBD1. The germline V gene encodes CDR1 SNHLY and CDR2 FYNNEI. V was pared by 6 bases and J by 2 bases, with 7 bases of the junction left unmatched. This CDR3 contains 15 residues.